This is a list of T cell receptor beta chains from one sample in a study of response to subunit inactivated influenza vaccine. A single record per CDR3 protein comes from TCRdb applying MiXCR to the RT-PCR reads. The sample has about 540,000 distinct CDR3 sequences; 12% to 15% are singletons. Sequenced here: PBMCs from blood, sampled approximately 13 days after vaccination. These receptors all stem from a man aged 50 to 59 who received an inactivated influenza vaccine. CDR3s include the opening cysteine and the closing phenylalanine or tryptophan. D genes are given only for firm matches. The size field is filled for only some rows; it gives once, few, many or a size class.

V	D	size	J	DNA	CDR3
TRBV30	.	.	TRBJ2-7	TGTGCCTGGAGTCCGGCTTTTTACGAGCAGTACTTC	CAWSPAFYEQYF
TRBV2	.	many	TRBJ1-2	TGTGCCAGCAGTGATGGACAGTTCTATGGCTACACCTTC	CASSDGQFYGYTF
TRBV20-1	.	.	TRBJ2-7	TGCAGTGCCCAACCCGGGCTGGGAACCACCTACGAGCAGTACTTC	CSAQPGLGTTYEQYF
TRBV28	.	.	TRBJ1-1	TGTGCCAGCAGACCATTGAACACTGAAGCTTTCTTT	CASRPLNTEAFF
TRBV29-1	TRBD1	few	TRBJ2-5	TGCAGCGTTGAAATTACAGGGGCGATGGAAGAGACCCAGTACTTC	CSVEITGAMEETQYF
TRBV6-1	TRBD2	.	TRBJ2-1	TGTGCCAGCAGGGGAACGACTAGCGGGAGGCCGAATGAGCAGTTCTTC	CASRGTTSGRPNEQFF
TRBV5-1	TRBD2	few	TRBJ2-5	TGCGCCAGCAGTCGTAGTAGCGGGGCCAGGGAGACCCAGTACTTC	CASSRSSGARETQYF
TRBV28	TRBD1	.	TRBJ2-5	TGTGCCAGCAGTCCCTACCTGGGGACAGGCCAAGAGACCCAGTACTTC	CASSPYLGTGQETQYF
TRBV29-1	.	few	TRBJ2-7	TGCAGCGGTGGAGGAGGGCGAGAGCAGTACTTC	CSGGGGREQYF
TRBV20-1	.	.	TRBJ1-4	TGCAGCGCTAGCGGGCCTTGGCACAATGAAAAACTGTTTTTT	CSASGPWHNEKLFF
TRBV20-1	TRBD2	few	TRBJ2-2	TGCAGTGCTATGACTAGCGGGGCACAAAACACCGGGGAGCTGTTTTTT	CSAMTSGAQNTGELFF
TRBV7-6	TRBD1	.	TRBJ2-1	TGTGCCAGCAGCCGTCGGACAGGTGACTACAATGAGCAGTTCTTC	CASSRRTGDYNEQFF
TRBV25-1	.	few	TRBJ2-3	TGTGCCAGCAAGGCCCGTAACACAGATACGCAGTATTTT	CASKARNTDTQYF
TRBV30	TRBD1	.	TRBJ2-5	TGTGCCTGGGCCCCGGGACAGGGTAACCAGTACTTC	CAWAPGQGNQYF
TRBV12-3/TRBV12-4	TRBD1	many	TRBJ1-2	TGTGCCAGCAGTTTAGGCGGGACAGGGCCCTATGGCTACACCTTC	CASSLGGTGPYGYTF
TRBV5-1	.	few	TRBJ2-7	TGCGCCAGCAGCTTGCGATATGGTCGAAACTCCTACGAGCAGTACTTC	CASSLRYGRNSYEQYF
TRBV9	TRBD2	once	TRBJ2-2	TGTGCCAGCAGCGAGACTAGCGGGAGGGATAGGTACACCGGGGAGCTGTTTTTT	CASSETSGRDRYTGELFF